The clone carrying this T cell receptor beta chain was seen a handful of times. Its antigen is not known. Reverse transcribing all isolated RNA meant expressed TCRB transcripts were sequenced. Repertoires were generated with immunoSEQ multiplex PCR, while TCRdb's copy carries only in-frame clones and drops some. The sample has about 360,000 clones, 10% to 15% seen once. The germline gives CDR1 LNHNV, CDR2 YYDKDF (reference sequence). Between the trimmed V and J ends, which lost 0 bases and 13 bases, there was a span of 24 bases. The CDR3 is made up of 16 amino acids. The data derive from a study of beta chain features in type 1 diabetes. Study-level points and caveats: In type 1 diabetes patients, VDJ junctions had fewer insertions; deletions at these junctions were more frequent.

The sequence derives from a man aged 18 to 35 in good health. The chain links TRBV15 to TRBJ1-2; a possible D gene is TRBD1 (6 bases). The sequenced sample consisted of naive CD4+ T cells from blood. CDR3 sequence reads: CATSRDAPGTRAGLTF. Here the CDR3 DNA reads TGTGCCACCAGCAGAGACGCCCCCGGGACACGCGCTGGGCTCACCTTC.